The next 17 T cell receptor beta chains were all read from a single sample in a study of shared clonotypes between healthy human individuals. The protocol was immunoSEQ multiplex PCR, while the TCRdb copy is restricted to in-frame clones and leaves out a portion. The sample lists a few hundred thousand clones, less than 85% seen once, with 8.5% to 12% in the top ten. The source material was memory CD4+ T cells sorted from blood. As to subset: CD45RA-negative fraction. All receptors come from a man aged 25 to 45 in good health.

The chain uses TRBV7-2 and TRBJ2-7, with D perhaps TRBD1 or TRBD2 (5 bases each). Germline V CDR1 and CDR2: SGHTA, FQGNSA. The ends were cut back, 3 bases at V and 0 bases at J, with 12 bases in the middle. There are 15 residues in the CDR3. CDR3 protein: CASSFGGKSSYEQYF. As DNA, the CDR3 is TGTGCCAGCAGCTTTGGGGGAAAGTCCTCCTACGAGCAGTACTTC. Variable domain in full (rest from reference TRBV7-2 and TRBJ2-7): GAGVSQSPSNKVTEKGKDVELRCDPISGHTALYWYRQSLGQGLEFLIYFQGNSAPDKSGLPSDRFSAERTGGSVSTLTIQRTQQEDSAVYLCASSFGGKSSYEQYFGPGTRLTVT.

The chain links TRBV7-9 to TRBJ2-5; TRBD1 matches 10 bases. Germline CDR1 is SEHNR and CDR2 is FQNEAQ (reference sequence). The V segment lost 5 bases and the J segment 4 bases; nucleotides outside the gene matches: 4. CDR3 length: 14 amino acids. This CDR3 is CASSVGQGIETQYF. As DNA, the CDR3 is TGTGCCAGCAGCGTGGGACAGGGGATAGAGACCCAGTACTTC.

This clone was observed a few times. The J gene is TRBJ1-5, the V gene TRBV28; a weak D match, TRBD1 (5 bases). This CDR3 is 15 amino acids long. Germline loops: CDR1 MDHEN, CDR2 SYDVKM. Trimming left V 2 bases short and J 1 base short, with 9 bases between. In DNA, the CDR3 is TGTGCCAGCAGTTTACAGGGAGTGAGCAATCAGCCCCAGCATTTT. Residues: CASSLQGVSNQPQHF.

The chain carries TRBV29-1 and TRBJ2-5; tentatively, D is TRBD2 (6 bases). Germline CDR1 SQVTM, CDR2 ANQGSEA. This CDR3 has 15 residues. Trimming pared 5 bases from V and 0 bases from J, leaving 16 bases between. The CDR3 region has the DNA TGCAGCGTTTCCTACGGGACTTCCAACCAAGAGACCCAGTACTTC. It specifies CSVSYGTSNQETQYF. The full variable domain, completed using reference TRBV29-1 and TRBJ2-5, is SAVISQKPSRDICQRGTSLTIQCQVDSQVTMMFWYRQQPGQSLTLIATANQGSEATYESGFVIDKFPISRPNLTFSTLTVSNMSPEDSSIYLCSVSYGTSNQETQYFGPGTRLLVL.

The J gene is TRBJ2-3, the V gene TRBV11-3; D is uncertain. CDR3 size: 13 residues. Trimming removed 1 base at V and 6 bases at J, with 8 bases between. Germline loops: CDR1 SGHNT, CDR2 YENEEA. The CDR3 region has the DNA TGTGCCAGCAGCTTAGGCACGTTGGATACGCAGTATTTT. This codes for CASSLGTLDTQYF. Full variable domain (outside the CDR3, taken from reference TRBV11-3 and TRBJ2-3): EAGVVQSPRYKIIEKKQPVAFWCNPISGHNTLYWYLQNLGQGPELLIRYENEEAVDDSQLPKDRFSAERLKGVDSTLKIQPAELGDSAVYLCASSLGTLDTQYFGPGTRLTVL.

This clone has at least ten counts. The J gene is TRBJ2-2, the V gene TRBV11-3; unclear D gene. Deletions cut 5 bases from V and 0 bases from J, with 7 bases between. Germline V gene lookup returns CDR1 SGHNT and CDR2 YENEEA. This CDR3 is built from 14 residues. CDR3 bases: TGTGCCAGCAGCCCCACTACGAACACCGGGGAGCTGTTTTTT. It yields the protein CASSPTTNTGELFF. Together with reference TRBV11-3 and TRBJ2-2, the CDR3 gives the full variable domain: EAGVVQSPRYKIIEKKQPVAFWCNPISGHNTLYWYLQNLGQGPELLIRYENEEAVDDSQLPKDRFSAERLKGVDSTLKIQPAELGDSAVYLCASSPTTNTGELFFGEGSRLTVL.

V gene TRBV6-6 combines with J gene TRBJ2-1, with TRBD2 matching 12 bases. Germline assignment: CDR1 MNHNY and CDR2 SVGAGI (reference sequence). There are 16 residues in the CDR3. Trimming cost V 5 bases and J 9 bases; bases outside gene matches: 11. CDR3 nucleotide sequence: TGTGCCAGCAGTCCCCCGGGGCTAGCGGGAGGGAGTGAGCAGTTCTTC. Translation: CASSPPGLAGGSEQFF.

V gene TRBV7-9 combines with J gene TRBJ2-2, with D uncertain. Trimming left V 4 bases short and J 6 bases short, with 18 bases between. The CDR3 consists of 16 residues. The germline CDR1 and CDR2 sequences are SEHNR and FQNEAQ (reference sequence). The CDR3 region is CASSSKIRPDPGELFF. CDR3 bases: TGTGCCAGCAGCTCCAAGATAAGGCCCGATCCCGGGGAGCTGTTTTTT.

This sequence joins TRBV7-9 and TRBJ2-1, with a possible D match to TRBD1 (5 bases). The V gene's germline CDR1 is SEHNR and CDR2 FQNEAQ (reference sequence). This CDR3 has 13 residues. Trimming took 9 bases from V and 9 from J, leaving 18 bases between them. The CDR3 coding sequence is TGTGCCAGGGGGTCAAAGGGGATCGGTGAGCAGTTCTTC. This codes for CARGSKGIGEQFF. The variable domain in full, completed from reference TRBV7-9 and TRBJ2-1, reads DTGVSQNPRHKITKRGQNVTFRCDPISEHNRLYWYRQTLGQGPEFLTYFQNEAQLEKSRLLSDRFSAERPKGSFSTLEIQRTEQGDSAMYLCARGSKGIGEQFFGPGTRLTVL.

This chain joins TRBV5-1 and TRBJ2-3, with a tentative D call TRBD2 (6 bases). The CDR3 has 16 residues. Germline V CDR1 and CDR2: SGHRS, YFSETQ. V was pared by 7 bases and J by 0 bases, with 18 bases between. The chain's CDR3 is CASATASASSTDTQYF. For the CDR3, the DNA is TGCGCCAGCGCTACTGCTAGCGCTTCTAGCACAGATACGCAGTATTTT.

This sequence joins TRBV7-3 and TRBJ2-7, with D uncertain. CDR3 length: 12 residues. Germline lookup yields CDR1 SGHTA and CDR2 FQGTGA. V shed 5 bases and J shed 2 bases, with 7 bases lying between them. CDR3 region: CASSPNTYEQYF. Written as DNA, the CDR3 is TGTGCCAGCAGCCCCAACACCTACGAGCAGTACTTC.

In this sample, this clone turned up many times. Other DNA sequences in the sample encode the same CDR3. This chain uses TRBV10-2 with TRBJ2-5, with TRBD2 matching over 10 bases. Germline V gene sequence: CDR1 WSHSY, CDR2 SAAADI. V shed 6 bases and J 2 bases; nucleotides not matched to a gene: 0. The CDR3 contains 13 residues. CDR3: CASRLAGQETQYF. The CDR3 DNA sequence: TGCGCCAGCAGACTAGCGGGACAAGAGACCCAGTACTTC.

The CDR3 loop reads CASSFVSGSSDTQYF. The CDR3 bases are TGTGCCAGCAGCTTTGTCTCGGGAAGTTCAGATACGCAGTATTTT. This chain connects TRBV7-9 to TRBJ2-3; a possible D gene is TRBD2 (5 bases). The CDR3 length is 15 residues. The V end lost 3 bases, the J end lost 4 bases, and 14 bases lay between the germline ends. The V gene's germline CDR1 is SEHNR and CDR2 FQNEAQ (reference sequence).

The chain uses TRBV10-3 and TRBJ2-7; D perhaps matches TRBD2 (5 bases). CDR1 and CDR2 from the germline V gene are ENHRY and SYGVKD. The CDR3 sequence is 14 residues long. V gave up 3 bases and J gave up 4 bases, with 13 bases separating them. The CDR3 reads CAISDPRGQYEQYF. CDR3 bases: TGTGCCATCAGTGACCCGAGAGGGCAGTACGAGCAGTACTTC.

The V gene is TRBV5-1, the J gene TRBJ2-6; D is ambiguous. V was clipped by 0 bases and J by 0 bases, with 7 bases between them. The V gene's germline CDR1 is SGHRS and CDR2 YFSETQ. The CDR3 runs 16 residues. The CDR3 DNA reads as TGCGCCAGCAGCTTGGGACGGAACTCTGGGGCCAACGTCCTGACTTTC. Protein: CASSLGRNSGANVLTF.

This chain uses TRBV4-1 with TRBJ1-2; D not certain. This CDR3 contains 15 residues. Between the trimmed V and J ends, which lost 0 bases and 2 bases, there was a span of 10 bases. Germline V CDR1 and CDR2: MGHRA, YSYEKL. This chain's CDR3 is CASSQEEGLNYGYTF. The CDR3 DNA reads TGCGCCAGCAGCCAAGAAGAGGGTCTCAACTATGGCTACACCTTC.

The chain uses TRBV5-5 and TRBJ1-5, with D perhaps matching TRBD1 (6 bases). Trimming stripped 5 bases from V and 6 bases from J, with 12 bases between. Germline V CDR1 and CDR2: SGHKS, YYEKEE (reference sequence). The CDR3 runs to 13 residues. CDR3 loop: CASSTGKGQPQHF. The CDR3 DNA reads TGTGCCAGCAGTACAGGGAAGGGTCAGCCCCAGCATTTT.